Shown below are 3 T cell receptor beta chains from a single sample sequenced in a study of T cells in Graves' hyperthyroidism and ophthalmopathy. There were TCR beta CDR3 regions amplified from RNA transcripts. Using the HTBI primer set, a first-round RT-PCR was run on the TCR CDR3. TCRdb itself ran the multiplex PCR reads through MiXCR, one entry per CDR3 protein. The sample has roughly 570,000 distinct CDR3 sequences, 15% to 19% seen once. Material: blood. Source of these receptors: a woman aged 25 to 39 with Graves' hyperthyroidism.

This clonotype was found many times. CDR3 nucleotide sequence: TGTGCCAGCAGCCAAGGGGTGGCGGGACAGAACTATTACGAGCAGTACTTC. Protein product: CASSQGVAGQNYYEQYF. This chain joins TRBV3-1 and TRBJ2-7; TRBD1 is a possible D gene (7 bases). This CDR3 is 17 amino acids long. Germline values: CDR1 LGHDT, CDR2 YNNKEL (reference sequence). Deletions cut 1 base from V and 4 bases from J, with 20 bases between.

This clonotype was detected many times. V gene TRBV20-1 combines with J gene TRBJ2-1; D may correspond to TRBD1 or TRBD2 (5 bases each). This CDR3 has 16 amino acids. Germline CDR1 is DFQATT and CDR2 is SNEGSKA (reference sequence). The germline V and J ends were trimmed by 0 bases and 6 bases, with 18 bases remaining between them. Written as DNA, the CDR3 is TGCAGTGCTAGAGACACCGGGACCATTAGCCTCAATGAGCAGTTCTTC. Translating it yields CSARDTGTISLNEQFF.

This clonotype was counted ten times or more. The CDR3 region has the DNA TGTGCCAGCAGTTACGATATTAGCGGAGAGACCCAGTACTTC. Amino acids: CASSYDISGETQYF. V gene TRBV6-2 or TRBV6-3 combines with J gene TRBJ2-5; a possible D gene is TRBD2 (6 bases). CDR3 length: 14 amino acids. Germline CDR1 MNHEY, CDR2 SVGEGT. Trimming pared 2 bases from V and 4 bases from J, leaving 11 bases between.